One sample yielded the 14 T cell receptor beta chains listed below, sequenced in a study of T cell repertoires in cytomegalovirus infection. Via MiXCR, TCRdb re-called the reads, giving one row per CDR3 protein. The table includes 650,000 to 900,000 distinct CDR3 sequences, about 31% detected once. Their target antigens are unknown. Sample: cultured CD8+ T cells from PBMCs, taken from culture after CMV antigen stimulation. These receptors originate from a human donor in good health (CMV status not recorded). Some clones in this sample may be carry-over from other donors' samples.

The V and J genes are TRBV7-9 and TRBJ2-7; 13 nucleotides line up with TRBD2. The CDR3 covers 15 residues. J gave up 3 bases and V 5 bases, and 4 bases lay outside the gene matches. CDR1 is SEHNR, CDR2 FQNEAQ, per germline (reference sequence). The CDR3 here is CASSKTSGGSYEQYF. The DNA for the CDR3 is TGTGCCAGCAGCAAGACTAGCGGGGGGAGCTACGAGCAGTACTTC.

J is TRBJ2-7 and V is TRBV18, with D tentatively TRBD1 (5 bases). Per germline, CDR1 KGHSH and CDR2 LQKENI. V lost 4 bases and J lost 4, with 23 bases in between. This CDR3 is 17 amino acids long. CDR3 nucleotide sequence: TGTGCCAGCTCACGGTCTGGCTCAGGGCTTCAGAGGTACGAGCAGTACTTC. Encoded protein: CASSRSGSGLQRYEQYF.

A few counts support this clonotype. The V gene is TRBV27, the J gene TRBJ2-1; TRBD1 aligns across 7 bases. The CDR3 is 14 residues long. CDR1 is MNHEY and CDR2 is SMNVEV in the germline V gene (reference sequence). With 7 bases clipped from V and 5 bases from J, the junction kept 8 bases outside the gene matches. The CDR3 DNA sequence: TGTGCCAGCACCAACAGGGGACGAAACAATGAGCAGTTCTTC. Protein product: CASTNRGRNNEQFF.

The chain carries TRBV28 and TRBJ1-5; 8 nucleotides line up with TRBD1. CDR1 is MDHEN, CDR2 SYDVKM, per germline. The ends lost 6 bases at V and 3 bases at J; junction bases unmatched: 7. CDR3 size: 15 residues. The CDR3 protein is CASSPRQGFNQPQHF. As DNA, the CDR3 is TGTGCCAGCAGCCCTCGACAGGGGTTCAATCAGCCCCAGCATTTT.

CDR3 loop: CASGLLGARGDEQFF. Here the CDR3 DNA reads TGTGCTAGTGGTTTGCTAGGGGCCCGGGGCGATGAGCAGTTCTTC. V and J are TRBV12-5 and TRBJ2-1; D may correspond to TRBD1 or TRBD2 (5 bases each). Germline CDR1 reads LGHNT; CDR2 reads FRNRAP. Trimming pared 2 bases from V and 8 bases from J, leaving 16 bases between. The CDR3 loop spans 15 amino acids. Variable domain in full (rest from reference TRBV12-5 and TRBJ2-1): DARVTQTPRHKVTEMGQEVTMRCQPILGHNTVFWYRQTMMQGLELLAYFRNRAPLDDSGMPKDRFSAEMPDATLATLKIQPSEPRDSAVYFCASGLLGARGDEQFFGPGTRLTVL.

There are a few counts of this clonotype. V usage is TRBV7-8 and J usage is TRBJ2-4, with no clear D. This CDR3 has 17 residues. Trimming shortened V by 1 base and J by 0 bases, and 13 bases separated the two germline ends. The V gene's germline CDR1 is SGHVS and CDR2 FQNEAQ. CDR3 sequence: CASSLDREGKAKNIQYF. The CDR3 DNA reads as TGTGCCAGCAGCTTAGACCGTGAAGGGAAAGCCAAAAACATTCAGTACTTC.

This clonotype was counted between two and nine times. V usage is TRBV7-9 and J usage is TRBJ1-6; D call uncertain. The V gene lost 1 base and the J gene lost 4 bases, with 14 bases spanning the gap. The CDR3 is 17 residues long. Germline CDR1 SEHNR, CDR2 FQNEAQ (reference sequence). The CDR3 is CASSLGPSGEYNSPLHF. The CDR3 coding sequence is TGTGCCAGCAGCTTAGGCCCCTCCGGGGAATATAATTCACCCCTCCACTTT.

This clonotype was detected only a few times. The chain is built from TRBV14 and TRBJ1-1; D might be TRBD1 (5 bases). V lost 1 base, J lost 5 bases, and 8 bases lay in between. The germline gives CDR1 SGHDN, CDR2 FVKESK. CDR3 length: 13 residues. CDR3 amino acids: CASSQVRGTEAFF. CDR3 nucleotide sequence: TGTGCCAGCAGCCAAGTTCGGGGGACTGAAGCTTTCTTT. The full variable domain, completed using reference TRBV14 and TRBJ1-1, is EAGVTQFPSHSVIEKGQTVTLRCDPISGHDNLYWYRRVMGKEIKFLLHFVKESKQDESGMPNNRFLAERTGGTYSTLKVQPAELEDSGVYFCASSQVRGTEAFFGQGTRLTVV.

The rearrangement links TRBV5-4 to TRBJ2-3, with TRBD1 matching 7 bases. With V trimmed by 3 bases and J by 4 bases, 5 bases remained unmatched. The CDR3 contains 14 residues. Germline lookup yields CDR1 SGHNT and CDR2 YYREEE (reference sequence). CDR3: CASSSSTGADTQYF. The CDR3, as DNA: TGTGCCAGCAGCTCCTCCACAGGGGCAGATACGCAGTATTTT.

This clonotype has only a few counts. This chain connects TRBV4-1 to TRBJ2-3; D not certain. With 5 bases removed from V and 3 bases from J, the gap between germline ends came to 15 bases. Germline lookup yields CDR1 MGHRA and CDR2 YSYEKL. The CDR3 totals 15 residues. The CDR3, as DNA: TGCGCCAGCAGCTCTCCGGCAGGTAGTACAGATACGCAGTATTTT. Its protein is CASSSPAGSTDTQYF.

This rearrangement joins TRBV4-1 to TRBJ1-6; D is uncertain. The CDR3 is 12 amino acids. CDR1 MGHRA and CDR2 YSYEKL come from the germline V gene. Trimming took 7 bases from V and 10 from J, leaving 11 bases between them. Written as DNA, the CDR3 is TGCGCCAGCACCAAAGGGTCCTCACCCCTCCACTTT. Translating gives CASTKGSSPLHF.

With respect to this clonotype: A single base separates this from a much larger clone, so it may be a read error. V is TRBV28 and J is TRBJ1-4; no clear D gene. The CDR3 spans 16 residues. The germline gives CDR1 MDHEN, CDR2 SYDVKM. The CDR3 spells CVSSLRWDATNEKLFF. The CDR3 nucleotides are TGTGTCAGCAGTTTACGGTGGGATGCAACTAATGAAAAACTGTTTTTT.

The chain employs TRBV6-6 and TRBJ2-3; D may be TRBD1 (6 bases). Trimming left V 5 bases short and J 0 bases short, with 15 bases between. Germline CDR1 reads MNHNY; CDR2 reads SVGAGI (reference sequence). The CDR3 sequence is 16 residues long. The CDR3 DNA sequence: TGTGCCAGCAGTCCACGGGACATTCTCAGCACAGATACGCAGTATTTT. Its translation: CASSPRDILSTDTQYF.

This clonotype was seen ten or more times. The CDR3 DNA is TGTGCCAGCAGCCTCCCTCCGGGAGATACGCAGTATTTT. Its protein product is CASSLPPGDTQYF. This rearrangement joins TRBV7-2 to TRBJ2-3; no definite D call. V was clipped by 5 bases and J by 5 bases, with 11 bases between them. CDR1 and CDR2 (germline): SGHTA, FQGNSA. CDR3 length equals 13 residues. Drawing the rest from reference TRBV7-2 and TRBJ2-3, the complete variable domain is GAGVSQSPSNKVTEKGKDVELRCDPISGHTALYWYRQSLGQGLEFLIYFQGNSAPDKSGLPSDRFSAERTGGSVSTLTIQRTQQEDSAVYLCASSLPPGDTQYFGPGTRLTVL.